The 11 T cell receptor beta chains in this list originate from one sample, sequenced in a study of blood T cell repertoires in COVID-19. Clones were read by immunoSEQ multiplex PCR, and TCRdb kept only the in-frame ones, dropping some. The sample lists approximately 260,000 clones, 70% to 90% occurring once. The sequencing sample was made of peripheral blood. The receptors here all came from a woman between 65 and 79 years old with acute or convalescent COVID-19.

The V and J genes are TRBV5-1 and TRBJ2-3; perhaps TRBD1 as D (6 bases). Per germline, CDR1 SGHRS and CDR2 YFSETQ. V gave up 7 bases and J gave up 0 bases, with 12 bases separating them. The CDR3 totals 14 residues. The CDR3 DNA follows: TGCGCCAGCGCAAAGGGGGAGAGCACAGATACGCAGTATTTT. Amino acid sequence: CASAKGESTDTQYF.

This clone was seen a single time. The genes are TRBV4-1 and TRBJ1-2; D is perhaps TRBD1 (6 bases). Per the germline V gene, CDR1 is MGHRA and CDR2 is YSYEKL. The CDR3 totals 15 residues. The germline V and J ends were trimmed by 6 bases and 1 base, with 15 bases remaining between them. CDR3 protein: CASSRGRGDNYGYTF. In nucleotides, the CDR3 is TGCGCCAGCAGTCGAGGCAGGGGAGATAACTATGGCTACACCTTC.

The chain carries TRBV6-4 and TRBJ1-2; D unresolved. The CDR3 is 14 amino acids. Trimming pared 9 bases from V and 7 bases from J, leaving 21 bases between. CDR1 and CDR2 from the germline V gene are MRHNA and SNTAGT. CDR3 sequence: CASSRTSESGGYTF. The CDR3 DNA follows: TGTGCCAGTTCCAGGACTTCAGAGTCGGGTGGCTACACCTTC.

The chain has TRBV9 and TRBJ2-5; weak D call: TRBD1 (6 bases). CDR1 and CDR2 (germline): SGDLS, YYNGEE. Trimming took off 4 bases at V and 5 bases at J, with 15 bases between the two ends. This CDR3 has 14 residues. As DNA, the CDR3 is TGTGCCAGCAGCCCACAGGGAACGGGGGAGACCCAGTACTTC. It encodes CASSPQGTGETQYF. Variable domain in full (rest from reference TRBV9 and TRBJ2-5): DSGVTQTPKHLITATGQRVTLRCSPRSGDLSVYWYQQSLDQGLQFLIQYYNGEERAKGNILERFSAQQFPDLHSELNLSSLELGDSALYFCASSPQGTGETQYFGPGTRLLVL.

The V call is TRBV5-1, the J call TRBJ2-2; D is perhaps TRBD2 (7 bases). The ends were cut back, 5 bases at V and 0 bases at J, with 17 bases in the middle. The CDR3 contains 17 residues. Germline CDR1 and CDR2: SGHRS and YFSETQ. The CDR3 reads CASRARAGAPNTGELFF. The DNA for the CDR3 is TGCGCCAGCAGAGCTCGGGCGGGGGCGCCGAACACCGGGGAGCTGTTTTTT.

The V call is TRBV12-3 or TRBV12-4, the J call TRBJ2-3; D ambiguous. V was shortened by 3 bases and J by 8 bases, with 9 bases between the two germline ends. CDR3 length equals 12 residues. The CDR3 sequence is CASSFYPGTQYF. The CDR3 region has the DNA TGTGCCAGCAGTTTTTACCCGGGTACGCAGTATTTT.

The chain links TRBV7-3 to TRBJ2-2, with unresolved D. Germline values: CDR1 SGHTA, CDR2 FQGTGA. V lost 5 bases and J 6 bases, leaving 10 bases between the germline ends. The CDR3 extends over 13 amino acids. The CDR3 coding sequence is TGTGCCAGCAGCCCAAGCTCCCCCGGGGAGCTGTTTTTT. It specifies CASSPSSPGELFF. Using reference TRBV7-3 and TRBJ2-2 for the parts outside the CDR3, the full variable domain is GAGVSQTPSNKVTEKGKYVELRCDPISGHTALYWYRQSLGQGPEFLIYFQGTGAADDSGLPNDRFFAVRPEGSVSTLKIQRTERGDSAVYLCASSPSSPGELFFGEGSRLTVL.

J is TRBJ2-2 and V is TRBV19; possibly TRBD2 for D (5 bases). V lost 8 bases to trimming and J lost 6 bases, with 16 bases between them. The CDR3 consists of 14 residues. The V gene's germline CDR1 is LNHDA and CDR2 SQIVND (reference sequence). The CDR3 here is CASHHDYGAGELFF. The CDR3, as DNA: TGTGCCAGTCATCACGATTACGGGGCCGGGGAGCTGTTTTTT.

V is TRBV3-1 (or the pseudogene TRBV3-2) and J is TRBJ1-6; D is uncertain. V was trimmed by 4 bases and J by 8 bases, leaving 9 bases between them. CDR3 length equals 13 residues. CDR1 and CDR2 (germline): LGHDT, YNNKEL (reference sequence). The CDR3 region is CASSPQMYSPLHF. DNA of the CDR3: TGTGCCAGCAGCCCGCAGATGTATTCACCCCTCCACTTT.

Only one count was recorded for this clone. The CDR3 nucleotides read TGTGCCAGCAATAACCGGGACAGGGATGGCTACACCTTC. Amino acids: CASNNRDRDGYTF. The chain joins TRBV3-1 (or the pseudogene TRBV3-2) to TRBJ1-2; TRBD1 aligns across 9 bases. The J segment lost 6 bases and the V segment lost 7 bases, leaving 6 bases of the junction unmatched. Germline-derived CDR1 and CDR2 are LGHDT and YNNKEL (reference sequence). The CDR3 has 13 residues.

J is TRBJ1-4 and V is TRBV5-1, with a tentative D call TRBD1 (6 bases). This CDR3 contains 14 residues. Per the germline V gene, CDR1 is SGHRS and CDR2 is YFSETQ. Trimming left V 4 bases short and J 3 bases short, with 10 bases between. The CDR3: CASSRTAANEKLFF. In DNA, the CDR3 is TGCGCCAGCAGCCGGACAGCAGCTAATGAAAAACTGTTTTTT.